This T cell receptor (beta chain) was identified in a study of cytomegalovirus exposure and HLA in healthy donors. The study ran its PCR with 60 Vbeta and 13 Jbeta primers. The method was immunoSEQ multiplex PCR; TCRdb's version includes in-frame clones alone and lacks a portion of them. The profile shows 200,000 to 250,000 clones, 75% to 90% of them singletons. CDR1 and CDR2 from the germline V gene are LNHDA and SQIVND (reference sequence). This CDR3 contains 14 residues. The ends lost 2 bases at V and 5 bases at J; junction bases unmatched: 2. What was sequenced was PBMCs. The sequence was obtained from a woman in her 40s in good health and CMV-seronegative. This chain joins TRBV19 and TRBJ1-5, with 8 bases identical to TRBD1. CDR3 sequence reads: CASSIQGAHQPQHF. CDR3 in DNA: TGTGCCAGTAGTATACAGGGGGCCCATCAGCCCCAGCATTTT.